The 10 T cell receptor beta chains below all came from one sample that was sequenced in a study of cytomegalovirus exposure and HLA in healthy donors. Libraries were prepared by immunoSEQ multiplex PCR; TCRdb keeps only in-frame clonotypes and omits some of them. The data contain some 130,000 clones, over 90% of them singletons. The sample comprised PBMCs. Receptors originate from a man aged 18-30 years in good health and CMV-seropositive.

This chain connects TRBV2 to TRBJ1-1, with TRBD1 matching over 9 bases. Trimming cost V 6 bases and J 10 bases; bases outside gene matches: 3. The CDR3 is 11 residues long. Germline values: CDR1 SNHLY, CDR2 FYNNEI. The CDR3: CASRRGQGAFF. DNA of the CDR3: TGTGCCAGCAGGAGGGGACAGGGAGCTTTCTTT.

The table lists this clone with a few counts. The rearrangement joins TRBV6-1 to TRBJ2-7; 8 positions agree with TRBD1. This CDR3 is built from 13 residues. After removal of 8 bases from V and 3 bases from J, the junction contained 6 bases not matched to a gene. Germline V gives CDR1 MNHNS, CDR2 SASEGT. This CDR3 is CASAGGGLYEQYF. The CDR3 nucleotides are TGTGCCAGCGCAGGGGGCGGGCTCTACGAGCAGTACTTC.

This clone showed up just once. The gene calls are TRBV19 and TRBJ1-5, with D maybe TRBD1 (6 bases). CDR1 is LNHDA, CDR2 SQIVND, per germline (reference sequence). V was cut by 7 bases and J by 6 bases, with 19 bases left in between. The CDR3 has 15 residues. The chain's CDR3 is CASTPTFTGFQPQHF. DNA for the CDR3: TGTGCCAGTACCCCGACGTTTACAGGGTTTCAGCCCCAGCATTTT.

The V call is TRBV5-1, the J call TRBJ2-1; 10 nucleotides line up with TRBD2. CDR3 length: 15 residues. The V and J ends lost 5 bases and 4 bases, in that order; junction bases with no gene match: 6. CDR1 is SGHRS, CDR2 YFSETQ, per germline. DNA of the CDR3: TGCGCCAGCAGACGAACTAGCGGGACGTACAATGAGCAGTTCTTC. Translated, it gives CASRRTSGTYNEQFF.

V is TRBV6-1 and J is TRBJ1-5; 7 bases map to TRBD1. The CDR3 covers 14 residues. V was pared by 4 bases and J by 9 bases, with 9 bases of the junction left unmatched. Germline V CDR1 and CDR2: MNHNS, SASEGT. The CDR3 sequence: CASSGDRVQGPQHF. CDR3 DNA: TGTGCCAGCAGTGGAGACAGGGTGCAAGGGCCCCAGCATTTT.

The J gene is TRBJ2-1, the V gene TRBV27; 9 nucleotides match TRBD2. The germline gives CDR1 MNHEY, CDR2 SMNVEV (reference sequence). The J segment lost 6 bases and the V segment lost 4 bases, leaving 7 bases of the junction unmatched. The CDR3 runs to 15 residues. CDR3: CASSSLAGEGNEQFF. The DNA for the CDR3 is TGTGCCAGCAGTTCCTTAGCGGGAGAGGGCAATGAGCAGTTCTTC.

This chain uses TRBV6-1 with TRBJ1-2; 9 bases are a match to TRBD1. The germline V gene has CDR1 MNHNS and CDR2 SASEGT. The V gene end was trimmed by 6 bases and the J gene end by 6 bases; junction bases not matched to a gene: 8. There are 14 residues in the CDR3. The CDR3 region is CASRATGGIDGYTF. CDR3 sequence (DNA): TGTGCCAGCAGGGCGACAGGGGGAATTGATGGCTACACCTTC.

CDR3 DNA sequence: TGTGCCAGTAGTATAGTCTCAACTCGGGACATCCACTACGAGCAGTACTTC. It codes for CASSIVSTRDIHYEQYF. V usage is TRBV19 and J usage is TRBJ2-7; a possible D gene is TRBD1 (6 bases). Trimming took off 1 base at V and 3 bases at J, with 19 bases between the two ends. There are 17 residues in the CDR3. Germline-derived CDR1 and CDR2 are LNHDA and SQIVND (reference sequence).

The chain joins TRBV27 to TRBJ1-2; 7 bases map to TRBD1. CDR1 MNHEY and CDR2 SMNVEV come from the germline V gene (reference sequence). The CDR3 totals 14 residues. Germline trimming cut 6 bases from V and 3 bases from J; bases unmatched to any gene: 7. The CDR3 sequence: CASSPTGRYYGYTF. DNA for the CDR3: TGTGCCAGCAGCCCGACAGGGCGGTACTATGGCTACACCTTC.

The chain has TRBV6-1 and TRBJ2-2; D uncertain. Trimming shortened V by 9 bases and J by 4 bases, and 6 bases separated the two germline ends. Germline-derived CDR1 and CDR2 are MNHNS and SASEGT. The CDR3 has 11 amino acids. CDR3 sequence reads: CASLVTGELFF. The CDR3 DNA reads as TGTGCCAGTCTTGTCACCGGGGAGCTGTTTTTT.